This TCR beta chain was profiled in a study of blood T cells in healthy people across ages. General study results and limits: Versus aged donors, long-lived donors had higher diversity and more naive CD4+ cells.

Primed by a sample-barcoded 5' primer and a J-beta primer mix, a second PCR proceeded for roughly 6 to 12 cycles. Each CDR3 protein is one row after TCRdb ran MiXCR on the 5' RACE reads. The sample consists of approximately 670,000 distinct CDR3 sequences, around 43% of them appearing once. This clonotype has a handful of counts. The antigen is unknown. The V and J ends lost 1 base and 9 bases, in that order; junction bases with no gene match: 7. The CDR3 has 15 amino acids. The germline CDR1 and CDR2 sequences are SGHTA and FQGNSA. The origin of this receptor is an elderly man in good health. V is TRBV7-2 and J is TRBJ2-1, with 9 bases lining up with TRBD2. The sequenced sample consisted of blood. In nucleotides, the CDR3 is TGTGCCAGCAGCTTAGAAGTTAGCGGGAGTTCTGAGCAGTTCTTC. Translating it yields CASSLEVSGSSEQFF.